This paragraph reports one T cell receptor beta chain. Its antigen is not known. Other DNA sequences in the sample encode the same CDR3. This sample was taken from a study of a mutant IDH1 vaccine in newly diagnosed glioma. Turning to the study itself: Vaccines were begun 4-6 weeks after radiotherapy alone, or with temozolomide cycles. Study-level points and caveats: Changes in top peripheral clonotypes did not appear linked to pseudoprogression.

Trimming removed 4 bases from V and 4 bases from J; junction bases left unmatched: 3. The CDR3 is 14 residues long. Looked up from germline, CDR1 is KGHSH and CDR2 is LQKENI. Using immunoSEQ multiplex PCR, the repertoire was profiled, and TCRdb retains in-frame clones only, with some absent. In the table there are about 65,000 clones, 81% of which are singletons. The time point is: week 35, safety follow-up. Every single dose of the vaccine, 300 ug of mutant IDH1 20-mer peptide, came with topical imiquimod. This TCR was recovered from a man in his forties with glioma. The sequencing used PBMCs, collected from a glioma patient whose treatment included an IDH1 peptide vaccine. V and J are TRBV18 and TRBJ2-7, with 11 bases matching TRBD1. The CDR3 sequence: CASSRDRGLYEQYF. CDR3 in DNA: TGTGCCAGCTCACGGGACAGGGGGTTATACGAGCAGTACTTC. The entire variable domain, with the rest obtained from reference TRBV18 and TRBJ2-7, is as follows: NAGVMQNPRHLVRRRGQEARLRCSPMKGHSHVYWYRQLPEEGLKFMVYLQKENIIDESGMPKERFSAEFPKEGPSILRIQQVVRGDSAAYFCASSRDRGLYEQYFGPGTRLTVT.